The rows below give T cell receptor beta chains drawn from one sample of a study of cytomegalovirus exposure and HLA in healthy donors. The assay was immunoSEQ multiplex PCR, and TCRdb's table has in-frame clones only and misses some. Among about 130,000 clones listed, 85% to 90% were seen once. The specimen was PBMCs. The receptors stem from a man aged 25-40 years in good health and CMV-seronegative. Both conserved end residues are part of each CDR3. The D gene is left open where the match is weak. Clone sizes are given selectively: once, few, many, or a class where the clone is expanded.

D gene	V gene	clone size	J gene	CDR3 protein	CDR3 DNA
TRBD1	TRBV2	.	TRBJ1-4	CASRGQANEKLFF	TGTGCCAGCAGGGGACAGGCGAATGAAAAACTGTTTTTT
.	TRBV11-3	.	TRBJ2-6	CASSLSWTASGANVLTF	TGTGCCAGCAGCTTATCATGGACAGCCTCTGGGGCCAACGTCCTGACTTTC
.	TRBV5-1	.	TRBJ2-7	CASSGGSAVAYEQYF	TGCGCCAGCAGCGGTGGCTCAGCGGTCGCCTACGAGCAGTACTTC
.	TRBV2	few	TRBJ1-5	CASSGQGRNQPQHF	TGTGCCAGCAGTGGTCAGGGTCGAAATCAGCCCCAGCATTTT
.	TRBV5-1	once	TRBJ2-2	CASTWGEGVRVAGELFF	TGCGCCAGCACCTGGGGGGAAGGGGTGAGAGTCGCCGGGGAGCTGTTTTTT
TRBD2	TRBV4-3	.	TRBJ2-1	CASSQVTSGSFYNEQFF	TGCGCCAGCAGCCAGGTCACTAGCGGGAGCTTCTACAATGAGCAGTTCTTC
.	TRBV27	.	TRBJ2-2	CASQVGGNTGELFF	TGTGCCAGCCAGGTGGGGGGGAACACCGGGGAGCTGTTTTTT
.	TRBV5-1	.	TRBJ2-3	CASSLEKTGTSTDTQYF	TGCGCCAGCAGCTTGGAGAAAACAGGGACGAGCACAGATACGCAGTATTTT
TRBD1	TRBV6-6	.	TRBJ2-3	CASSRQGELTDTQYF	TGTGCCAGCAGCAGACAGGGAGAACTCACAGATACGCAGTATTTT
.	TRBV7-2	once	TRBJ1-6	CASSPPAQFNSPLHF	TGTGCCAGCAGCCCCCCCGCACAGTTTAATTCACCCCTCCACTTT
TRBD2	TRBV7-9	.	TRBJ2-3	CASSWSGLAGDTGIDTQYF	TGTGCCAGCAGCTGGTCTGGACTAGCGGGAGACACAGGGATAGATACGCAGTATTTT
TRBD1	TRBV11-2	.	TRBJ1-2	CASSLLIQGFGYTF	TGTGCCAGCAGCCTACTTATACAGGGGTTTGGCTACACCTTC
TRBD2	TRBV6-1	.	TRBJ2-7	CASSEDPGLAGGRDEQYF	TGTGCCAGCAGTGAAGACCCGGGACTAGCGGGAGGGAGAGACGAGCAGTACTTC
TRBD1	TRBV18	.	TRBJ2-3	CASSLLQGAPDF	TGTGCCAGCTCACTCTTACAGGGGGCGCCAGATTTT
.	TRBV7-3	.	TRBJ2-3	CASSPLGATDTQYF	TGTGCCAGCAGCCCTCTTGGAGCCACAGATACGCAGTATTTT
TRBD2	TRBV10-1	.	TRBJ2-7	CASSESGTNEQYF	TGCGCCAGCAGTGAAAGCGGGACTAACGAGCAGTACTTC
TRBD2	TRBV6-4	.	TRBJ2-5	CASSDRLAGPQYF	TGTGCCAGCAGTGACAGGCTAGCGGGACCCCAGTACTTC
TRBD1	TRBV30	.	TRBJ1-1	CAWKGQINTEAFF	TGTGCCTGGAAGGGACAGATAAACACTGAAGCTTTCTTT
.	TRBV6-1	.	TRBJ2-1	CASSVWHNEQFF	TGTGCCAGCAGTGTATGGCACAATGAGCAGTTCTTC
.	TRBV12-5	.	TRBJ1-1	CASGAGIATEAFF	TGTGCTAGTGGTGCGGGAATTGCCACTGAAGCTTTCTTT
TRBD1	TRBV14	few	TRBJ2-5	CASSHTQGAWAQYF	TGTGCCAGCAGCCATACCCAGGGGGCATGGGCCCAGTACTTC
TRBD2	TRBV27	.	TRBJ2-1	CASSLTILAGGTLNEQFF	TGTGCCAGCAGTTTAACGATTCTAGCGGGAGGGACTCTCAATGAGCAGTTCTTC
TRBD2	TRBV14	once	TRBJ2-7	CASSQRSQGLALYEQYF	TGTGCCAGCAGCCAACGAAGCCAGGGACTAGCTCTCTACGAGCAGTACTTC
.	TRBV6-5	.	TRBJ2-3	CASSHLTRGPDTQYF	TGTGCCAGCAGTCACCTCACCAGGGGCCCAGATACGCAGTATTTT
TRBD1	TRBV4-1	.	TRBJ2-7	CASSRGTGAAEQYF	TGCGCCAGCAGCCGAGGGACAGGGGCGGCCGAGCAGTACTTC
TRBD1	TRBV4-3	.	TRBJ1-1	CASSQDRMNTEAFF	TGCGCCAGCAGCCAGGACAGGATGAACACTGAAGCTTTCTTT
TRBD1	TRBV18	.	TRBJ2-5	CASSADRADLGTQYF	TGTGCCAGCTCAGCCGACAGGGCTGACCTTGGGACCCAGTACTTC
.	TRBV6-1	.	TRBJ2-3	CASSEGGADTQYF	TGTGCCAGCAGTGAAGGGGGCGCAGATACGCAGTATTTT
TRBD1	TRBV5-8	.	TRBJ2-7	CASSGRQGYEQYF	TGTGCCAGCAGCGGCCGACAGGGGTACGAGCAGTACTTC
TRBD2	TRBV10-2	.	TRBJ2-7	CASSEVGLADYEQYF	TGCGCCAGCAGTGAGGTGGGACTAGCGGACTACGAGCAGTACTTC
TRBD1	TRBV5-4	.	TRBJ1-5	CASSPDRASNQPQHF	TGTGCCAGCAGTCCAGACAGGGCTAGCAATCAGCCCCAGCATTTT
.	TRBV9	.	TRBJ2-1	CASSPPGGGRYNEQFF	TGTGCCAGCAGCCCTCCCGGGGGCGGGAGATACAATGAGCAGTTCTTC
TRBD2	TRBV4-1	.	TRBJ2-7	CASSQGLAETYEQYF	TGCGCCAGCAGCCAGGGACTAGCGGAGACCTACGAGCAGTACTTC
.	TRBV27	.	TRBJ2-5	CASSPSGSWETQYF	TGTGCCAGCAGTCCTTCAGGTTCCTGGGAGACCCAGTACTTC
.	TRBV7-2	.	TRBJ1-6	CASSHDRREGSPLHF	TGTGCCAGCAGCCACGACCGGAGGGAAGGGTCACCCCTCCACTTT
.	TRBV5-1	.	TRBJ1-2	CASSPRPGDGYTF	TGCGCCAGCAGCCCTCGGCCAGGGGATGGCTACACCTTC
.	TRBV14	.	TRBJ2-1	CASSQQPFGYNEQFF	TGTGCCAGCAGCCAGCAACCCTTCGGCTACAATGAGCAGTTCTTC
.	TRBV5-1	.	TRBJ1-4	CASSLEGSGAKLFF	TGCGCCAGCAGCTTGGAAGGGTCGGGAGCAAAACTGTTTTTT
TRBD1	TRBV30	.	TRBJ1-2	CAWSNRGRPYGYTF	TGTGCCTGGAGTAACAGGGGGCGCCCCTATGGCTACACCTTC
.	TRBV7-3	.	TRBJ1-1	CASSLIRNTEAFF	TGTGCCAGCAGCTTAATCCGGAACACTGAAGCTTTCTTT
.	TRBV5-6	.	TRBJ2-3	CASSFRVPTDTQYF	TGTGCCAGCAGCTTCCGGGTCCCCACGGATACGCAGTATTTT
.	TRBV9	once	TRBJ1-5	CASSLQRAPNSNSNQPQHF	TGTGCCAGCAGCCTCCAGAGGGCCCCGAACAGCAATAGCAATCAGCCCCAGCATTTT
.	TRBV5-1	.	TRBJ2-1	CASSFLGQHNEQFF	TGCGCCAGCAGCTTTCTCGGACAGCACAATGAGCAGTTCTTC
.	TRBV9	.	TRBJ1-2	CASSPRTGESMVTF	TGTGCCAGCAGCCCCCGCACGGGAGAGTCTATGGTCACCTTC
.	TRBV6-6	.	TRBJ1-3	CASKDRGAAGNTIYF	TGTGCCAGCAAAGACCGGGGGGCAGCTGGAAACACCATATATTTT
.	TRBV21-1	.	TRBJ1-5	CATTTREAKSSNSNQPQHF	TGTGCCACCACCACTAGGGAGGCCAAAAGTTCGAATAGCAATCAGCCCCAGCATTTT
.	TRBV5-1	.	TRBJ1-5	CASSYGGDVDQPQHF	TGCGCCAGCAGCTACGGGGGGGATGTCGATCAGCCCCAGCATTTT
.	TRBV27	.	TRBJ2-1	CASSFSGNEQFF	TGTGCCAGCAGTTTCTCGGGCAATGAGCAGTTCTTC
.	TRBV6-1	.	TRBJ2-6	CASSEVEGFFGANVLTF	TGTGCCAGCAGTGAAGTTGAGGGTTTCTTTGGGGCCAACGTCCTGACTTTC
.	TRBV7-2	.	TRBJ2-7	CASSSNGYEQYF	TGTGCCAGCAGCTCAAACGGCTACGAGCAGTACTTC
.	TRBV4-1	.	TRBJ2-5	CASSPPRSMETQYF	TGCGCCAGCAGCCCTCCTAGAAGTATGGAGACCCAGTACTTC
TRBD1	TRBV4-1	.	TRBJ1-3	CASSLYSDRGGGNTIYF	TGCGCCAGCAGCCTCTACTCGGACAGGGGCGGTGGAAACACCATATATTTT
.	TRBV9	.	TRBJ2-3	CASSVAAGPVTDTQYF	TGTGCCAGCAGCGTGGCGGCAGGGCCGGTCACAGATACGCAGTATTTT
.	TRBV7-9	.	TRBJ2-1	CASSLWGGNNEQFF	TGTGCCAGCAGCTTGTGGGGAGGTAACAATGAGCAGTTCTTC
.	TRBV7-9	.	TRBJ1-1	CAGEAGYTEAFF	TGTGCCGGGGAGGCGGGATACACTGAAGCTTTCTTT
.	TRBV7-9	.	TRBJ2-7	CASSPSGVSYEQYF	TGTGCCAGCAGCCCCAGCGGAGTGAGTTACGAGCAGTACTTC
TRBD1	TRBV27	.	TRBJ1-2	CASSLSTTGATNYGYTF	TGTGCCAGCAGTTTGTCCACCACAGGGGCTACCAACTATGGCTACACCTTC
.	TRBV2	few	TRBJ1-2	CASSESGYGYTF	TGTGCCAGCAGTGAATCAGGGTATGGCTACACCTTC
TRBD2	TRBV29-1	.	TRBJ2-1	CSTGTSGRWQFF	TGCAGCACCGGGACTAGCGGGAGGTGGCAGTTCTTC